One T cell receptor beta chain is described in this entry. The target antigen is unknown. Clones were read by immunoSEQ multiplex PCR, and TCRdb kept only the in-frame ones, dropping some. The sample records over 120,000 clones, about nine tenths being singletons. The data originate from a study of cytomegalovirus exposure and HLA in healthy donors. About the research overall: According to later analysis, the same platform produced the approximately 120 validation and several hundred first-cohort repertoires.

The study, taken as a whole, reports: Rarity held for most TCR sequences, but there were some public TCRs that occurred in many donors. The study listed approximately 170 cytomegalovirus-associated TCR beta chains.

This TCR derives from a young man in good health and CMV-seropositive. The sequenced sample was PBMCs.

In DNA, the CDR3 is TGTGCCATCCTTGGACCGGGACTAGCGGCTATACCGAGAACCGGGGAGCTGTTTTTT. It translates to CAILGPGLAAIPRTGELFF. The V call is TRBV11-2, the J call TRBJ2-2; 11 nucleotides agree with TRBD2. J lost 5 bases, V lost 10 bases, and 21 bases had no gene match. There are 19 residues in the CDR3. CDR1 is SGHAT and CDR2 is FQNNGV in the germline V gene.